The 10 T cell receptor beta chains below were found in one sample sequenced in a study of T-cell reconstitution after alpha-beta-depleted transplantation in children. A library of TCRbeta sequences, prepared with unique molecular identifiers, was generated. TCRdb re-called the PCR reads with MiXCR, one entry per CDR3 protein. The sample has more than 200,000 distinct CDR3 sequences; under 30% are singletons. Source: PBMCs, mostly from graft donor cells, taken 360 days after TCRalphabeta/CD19-depleted stem cell transplant. All receptors come from a female patient aged 2 to 10 who had a stem cell transplant for congenital amegakaryocytic thrombocytopenia, so the T cells may come from the graft donor.

The gene calls are TRBV20-1 and TRBJ2-7; D gene uncertain. Trimming removed 0 bases from V and 4 bases from J, with 7 bases in between. This CDR3 region has 12 residues. From germline, CDR1 is DFQATT and CDR2 SNEGSKA (reference sequence). The CDR3 DNA follows: TGCAGTGCTAGAGAGTTGAGGTACGAGCAGTACTTC. This codes for CSARELRYEQYF.

This clonotype has a single count. This chain joins TRBV6-5 and TRBJ1-2; possible D gene TRBD1, 6 bases. There are 13 residues in the CDR3. Germline V CDR1 and CDR2: MNHEY, SVGAGI. The germline V and J ends were trimmed by 4 bases and 4 bases, with 10 bases remaining between them. CDR3 coding DNA: TGTGCCAGCAGTTTTGGGGGCTCCTATGGCTACACCTTC. It codes for CASSFGGSYGYTF.

Concerning this clonotype: Because the CDR3 is missing its conserved closing phenylalanine or tryptophan, this is likely a read error. The chain is built from TRBV24-1 and TRBJ1-2, with TRBD1 matching 7 bases. The V segment lost 4 bases and the J segment 6 bases; nucleotides outside the gene matches: 7. In germline, CDR1 is KGHDR, CDR2 SFDVKD. This CDR3 region has 14 residues. The CDR3 coding sequence is TGTGCCACCAGTGACACCGACAGGGTCGATGGCTACACCTAC. This codes for CATSDTDRVDGYTY.

In its sample, this clonotype was seen a few times. CDR3 amino acids: CASSVGSGYNQPQHF. In nucleotides, the CDR3 is TGTGCCAGCAGTGTGGGTTCAGGGTACAATCAGCCCCAGCATTTT. This rearrangement joins TRBV2 to TRBJ1-5; a weak D match, TRBD1 (5 bases). Germline V gene lookup returns CDR1 SNHLY and CDR2 FYNNEI. Trimming left V 4 bases short and J 3 bases short, with 13 bases between. There are 15 residues in the CDR3.

The CDR3 here is CAISEHLLGSQETQYF. CDR3 bases: TGTGCCATCAGTGAGCACCTTTTGGGGAGCCAAGAGACCCAGTACTTC. The chain has TRBV10-3 and TRBJ2-5; D might be TRBD2 (5 bases). Germline values: CDR1 ENHRY, CDR2 SYGVKD. V was pared by 2 bases and J by 1 base, with 14 bases between. This CDR3 contains 16 residues.

In its sample, this clonotype was seen a few times. The gene calls are TRBV29-1 and TRBJ2-3, with D hard to call. Trimming cost V 5 bases and J 2 bases, with 5 bases left between them. This CDR3 has 11 amino acids. CDR1 is SQVTM and CDR2 is ANQGSEA in the germline V gene. CDR3 protein: CSVSFTDTQYF. Written as DNA, the CDR3 is TGCAGCGTTTCCTTCACAGATACGCAGTATTTT.

This clonotype has a count of ten or more. The chain employs TRBV29-1 and TRBJ2-1, with 12 bases that match TRBD2. V lost 0 bases and J lost 10; bases outside the gene matches: 10. CDR1 and CDR2 (germline): SQVTM, ANQGSEA. The CDR3 runs 16 residues. This CDR3 reads CSVEDQLAGGGQEQFF. As DNA, the CDR3 is TGCAGCGTTGAAGATCAACTAGCGGGAGGAGGACAGGAGCAGTTCTTC.

The chain links TRBV19 to TRBJ2-1, with a tentative D call TRBD1 (5 bases). The CDR3 is 13 amino acids. Trimming cost V 7 bases and J 7 bases, with 14 bases left between them. The germline gives CDR1 LNHDA, CDR2 SQIVND (reference sequence). Here the CDR3 DNA reads TGTGCCAGTACCACACGTGACAGTAATGAGCAGTTCTTC. It specifies CASTTRDSNEQFF.

This clonotype turned up a few times. The J gene is TRBJ2-1, the V gene TRBV5-6, with TRBD2 matching 9 bases. The V gene's germline CDR1 is SGHDT and CDR2 YYEEEE. The trim removed 0 bases at V and 7 bases at J, leaving 8 bases unmatched. The CDR3 is 16 amino acids. This chain's CDR3 is CASSLEVRGGLNEQFF. The CDR3 coding sequence is TGTGCCAGCAGCTTGGAGGTGCGGGGGGGCCTTAATGAGCAGTTCTTC.

V is TRBV4-1 and J is TRBJ1-6; D perhaps matches TRBD1 (5 bases). V was pared by 1 base and J by 7 bases, with 11 bases between. The germline CDR1 and CDR2 sequences are MGHRA and YSYEKL. The CDR3 has 15 amino acids. In nucleotides, the CDR3 is TGCGCCAGCAGCCAAGCGGGGGATTCCAATTCACCCCTCCACTTT. Protein product: CASSQAGDSNSPLHF.